This T cell receptor (beta chain) was sequenced in a study of cytomegalovirus exposure and HLA in healthy donors. Whole-study findings and limits: Near-uniform donor sequencing depth was presumed by presence/absence analyses. Analysis was carried out at a later point, and it linked a missense DCLRE1C variant to TCR beta V- and J-gene trimming. On later analysis, the bulk of CMV-associated TCR beta chains appeared to be HLA-restricted.

About this clone itself: Its antigen is still unknown.

This CDR3 comprises 15 residues. Per germline, CDR1 SGHNT and CDR2 YYREEE (reference sequence). Trimming removed 4 bases at V and 3 bases at J, with 15 bases between. PCR involved 60 Vbeta and 13 Jbeta primers. Generated by immunoSEQ multiplex PCR, the TCRdb table keeps only in-frame clones and is missing some. The sample has 180,000 or so clones; 60% to 80% are singletons. The clonotype comes from a man aged 35 to 55 in good health and CMV-seropositive. J is TRBJ2-3 and V is TRBV5-4; D is possibly TRBD1 (5 bases). Sequencing input: PBMCs. CDR3 nucleotides: TGTGCCAGCAGCCCTGGGGCAGGACCTACAGATACGCAGTATTTT. Its protein product is CASSPGAGPTDTQYF.